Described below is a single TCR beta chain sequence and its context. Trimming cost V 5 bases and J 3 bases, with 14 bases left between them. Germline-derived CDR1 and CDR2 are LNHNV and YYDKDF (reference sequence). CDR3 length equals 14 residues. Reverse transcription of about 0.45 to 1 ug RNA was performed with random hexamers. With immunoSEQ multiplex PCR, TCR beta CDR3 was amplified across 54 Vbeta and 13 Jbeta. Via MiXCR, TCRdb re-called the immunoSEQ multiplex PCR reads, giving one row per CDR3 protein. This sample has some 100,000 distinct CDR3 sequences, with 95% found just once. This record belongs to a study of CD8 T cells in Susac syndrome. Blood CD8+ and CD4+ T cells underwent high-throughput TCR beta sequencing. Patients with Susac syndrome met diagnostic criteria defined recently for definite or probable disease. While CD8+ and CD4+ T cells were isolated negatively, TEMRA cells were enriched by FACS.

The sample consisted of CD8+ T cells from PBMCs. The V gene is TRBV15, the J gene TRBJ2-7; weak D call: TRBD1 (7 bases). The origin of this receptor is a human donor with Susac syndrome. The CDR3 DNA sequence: TGTGCCACCAGCCTGCAGGGGGGATACTACGAGCAGTACTTC. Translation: CATSLQGGYYEQYF.